The 11 T cell receptor beta chains below all came from one sample that was sequenced in a study of cytomegalovirus exposure and HLA in healthy donors. Amplification used 60 Vbeta primers and 13 Jbeta primers. Repertoires were generated with immunoSEQ multiplex PCR, while TCRdb's copy carries only in-frame clones and drops some. The sample consists of approximately 270,000 clones, around 80% of them appearing once. Sequencing was carried out using PBMCs. The receptors were gathered from a girl aged 2 to 9 in good health and CMV-seronegative.

This chain uses TRBV11-2 with TRBJ2-5; 9 positions agree with TRBD2. The germline V gene has CDR1 SGHAT and CDR2 FQNNGV. The CDR3 has 13 amino acids. J lost 7 bases, V lost 5 bases, and 5 bases had no gene match. CDR3 region: CASSLSGSGTQYF. CDR3 coding DNA: TGTGCCAGCAGCCTTAGCGGGAGCGGGACCCAGTACTTC.

V is TRBV9 and J is TRBJ2-3, with a weak D call TRBD2 (5 bases). V lost 0 bases to trimming and J lost 2 bases, with 10 bases between them. The CDR3 contains 15 residues. Germline lookup yields CDR1 SGDLS and CDR2 YYNGEE. The CDR3 bases are TGTGCCAGCAGCGTAGTGGCTAGCCCCACAGATACGCAGTATTTT. Translated, it gives CASSVVASPTDTQYF.

V gene TRBV28 combines with J gene TRBJ2-3, with TRBD2 matching 9 bases. Losses at the gene ends were 5 bases for V and 0 bases for J; bases not matched to a gene: 18. Germline loops: CDR1 MDHEN, CDR2 SYDVKM. This CDR3 spans 20 amino acids. The CDR3 here is CASSIYPFTRGGISTDTQYF. The CDR3 DNA sequence: TGTGCCAGCAGTATATACCCTTTTACGCGGGGGGGGATTAGCACAGATACGCAGTATTTT.

The rearrangement uses TRBV6-5 and TRBJ1-2; D is uncertain. The V and J ends lost 5 bases and 8 bases respectively, with 9 bases between them. CDR1 is MNHEY and CDR2 is SVGAGI in the germline V gene. The CDR3 length is 11 residues. CDR3 in DNA: TGTGCCAGCAGTGAACTTCTCGGCTACACCTTC. It translates to CASSELLGYTF.

The chain links TRBV19 to TRBJ1-2, with a weak D call TRBD1 (6 bases). Trimming took off 6 bases at V and 3 bases at J, with 11 bases between the two ends. Germline values: CDR1 LNHDA, CDR2 SQIVND (reference sequence). CDR3 length: 13 amino acids. CDR3 coding DNA: TGTGCCAGTAGCCGGACAGACTACTATGGCTACACCTTC. It yields the protein CASSRTDYYGYTF.

This clone was counted a few times. This chain connects TRBV9 to TRBJ2-1; the D gene is possibly TRBD2 (5 bases). The CDR3 is made up of 14 amino acids. Looked up from germline, CDR1 is SGDLS and CDR2 is YYNGEE. The ends were cut back, 0 bases at V and 9 bases at J, with 13 bases in the middle. CDR3 region: CASSVEGELSEQFF. DNA of the CDR3: TGTGCCAGCAGCGTAGAGGGAGAGCTCAGTGAGCAGTTCTTC.

The rearrangement links TRBV7-6 to TRBJ2-5, with D unclear. The CDR3 length is 15 residues. Trimming removed 0 bases at V and 2 bases at J, with 10 bases between. Germline assignment: CDR1 SGHVS and CDR2 FNYEAQ. Written as DNA, the CDR3 is TGTGCCAGCAGCTTAGCGTGGGCAGGACAAGAGACCCAGTACTTC. It is translated as CASSLAWAGQETQYF.

The J gene is TRBJ1-3, the V gene TRBV6-5, with 8 bases that match TRBD1. V lost 0 bases to trimming and J lost 7 bases; unmatched junction nucleotides: 8. Germline values: CDR1 MNHEY, CDR2 SVGAGI. The CDR3 has 16 residues. The CDR3 is CASSYSRQGARNTIYF. The CDR3 DNA sequence: TGTGCCAGCAGTTACTCGCGGCAGGGGGCGCGTAACACCATATATTTT.

The chain carries TRBV7-2 and TRBJ2-1, with D maybe TRBD2 (5 bases). V was pared by 3 bases and J by 2 bases, with 11 bases between. Germline loops: CDR1 SGHTA, CDR2 FQGNSA. This CDR3 is built from 15 residues. The CDR3 protein is CASSLEVAPYNEQFF. The CDR3 DNA is TGTGCCAGCAGCTTGGAGGTAGCGCCCTACAATGAGCAGTTCTTC.

V is TRBV27 and J is TRBJ1-1, with D possibly being TRBD1 (5 bases). Trimming stripped 1 base from V and 3 bases from J, with 6 bases between. The CDR3 is 13 residues long. Germline V CDR1 and CDR2: MNHEY, SMNVEV (reference sequence). The CDR3 here is CASSLFRDTEAFF. The CDR3 coding sequence is TGTGCCAGCAGTTTATTCAGGGACACTGAAGCTTTCTTT.

V usage is TRBV5-6 and J usage is TRBJ2-7, with 7 bases that match TRBD2. The CDR3 loop spans 16 amino acids. Trimming cost V 0 bases and J 3 bases; bases outside gene matches: 9. Germline V CDR1 and CDR2: SGHDT, YYEEEE. The DNA for the CDR3 is TGTGCCAGCAGCTTGGCGGCTAGCGGAGAGTACTACGAGCAGTACTTC. Its translation: CASSLAASGEYYEQYF.